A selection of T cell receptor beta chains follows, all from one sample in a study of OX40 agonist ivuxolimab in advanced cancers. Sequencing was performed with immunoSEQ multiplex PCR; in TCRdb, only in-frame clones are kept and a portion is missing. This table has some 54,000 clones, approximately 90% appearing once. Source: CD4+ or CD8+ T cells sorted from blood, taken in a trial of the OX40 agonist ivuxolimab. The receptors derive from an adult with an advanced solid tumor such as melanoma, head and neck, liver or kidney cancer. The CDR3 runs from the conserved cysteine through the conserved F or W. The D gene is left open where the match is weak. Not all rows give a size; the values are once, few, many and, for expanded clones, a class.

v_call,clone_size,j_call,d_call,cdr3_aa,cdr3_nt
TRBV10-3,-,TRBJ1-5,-,CAISVGKSNQPQHF,TGTGCCATCAGTGTCGGGAAGAGCAATCAGCCCCAGCATTTT
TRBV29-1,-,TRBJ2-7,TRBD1,CSVWGRQGDYEQYF,TGCAGCGTTTGGGGAAGACAGGGGGACTACGAGCAGTACTTC
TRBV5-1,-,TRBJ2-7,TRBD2,CASSPGGASGGSAAYEQYF,TGCGCCAGCAGCCCGGGGGGCGCTAGCGGGGGGTCCGCGGCCTACGAGCAGTACTTC
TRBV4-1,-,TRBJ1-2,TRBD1,CASSQGQGVNYGYTF,TGCGCCAGCAGCCAAGGACAGGGGGTTAACTATGGCTACACCTTC
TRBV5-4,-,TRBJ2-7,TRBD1,CASSPGQGASEQYF,TGTGCCAGCAGCCCGGGACAGGGGGCTTCCGAGCAGTACTTC
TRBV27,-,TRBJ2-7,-,CASRTTSIRYEQYF,TGTGCCAGCAGGACCACCTCGATCCGCTACGAGCAGTACTTC
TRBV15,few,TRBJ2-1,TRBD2,CATSDPGLAGGTYNEQFF,TGTGCCACCAGCGACCCGGGACTAGCGGGGGGCACCTACAATGAGCAGTTCTTC
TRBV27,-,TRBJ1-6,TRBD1,CASSSFEGGEHSPLHF,TGTGCCAGCAGTTCCTTTGAAGGGGGCGAGCATTCACCCCTCCACTTT
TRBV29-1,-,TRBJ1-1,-,CSAWDNLNTEAFF,TGCAGCGCTTGGGACAATTTGAACACTGAAGCTTTCTTT
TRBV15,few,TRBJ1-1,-,CATSRPSGTNTEAFF,TGTGCCACCAGCAGACCCTCAGGCACGAACACTGAAGCTTTCTTT
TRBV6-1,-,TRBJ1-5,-,CAVGDSNQPQHF,TGTGCAGTAGGGGATAGCAATCAGCCCCAGCATTTT
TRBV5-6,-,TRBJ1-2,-,CASTKQSGTIGGYTF,TGTGCCAGCACCAAACAATCCGGGACAATCGGTGGCTACACCTTC
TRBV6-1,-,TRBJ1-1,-,CASSEAGGVNTEAFF,TGTGCCAGCAGTGAAGCAGGGGGGGTGAATACTGAAGCTTTCTTT
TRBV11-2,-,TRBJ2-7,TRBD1,CASTPWQGESYEQYF,TGTGCCAGCACCCCCTGGCAGGGGGAATCCTACGAGCAGTACTTC
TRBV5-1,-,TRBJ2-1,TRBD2,CASSLESGSGAGDEQFF,TGCGCCAGCAGCTTGGAGTCCGGTAGCGGGGCCGGGGATGAGCAGTTCTTC
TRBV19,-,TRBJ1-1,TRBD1,CASSTSGQGPEAFF,TGTGCCAGTAGTACTTCCGGACAGGGCCCTGAAGCTTTCTTT
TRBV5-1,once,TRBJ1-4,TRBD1,CASSHGQGAANEKLFF,TGCGCCAGCAGCCACGGACAGGGGGCGGCTAATGAAAAACTGTTTTTT
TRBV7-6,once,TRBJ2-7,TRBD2,CASWGGGSYEQYF,TGTGCCAGCTGGGGGGGAGGCTCCTACGAGCAGTACTTC
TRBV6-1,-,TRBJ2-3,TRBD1,CASSGPRDRGRTDTQYF,TGTGCCAGCAGTGGTCCACGGGACAGGGGGAGGACAGATACGCAGTATTTT
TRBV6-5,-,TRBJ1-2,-,CASSPSQGDLYGYTF,TGTGCCAGCAGCCCCTCACAAGGGGACCTCTATGGCTACACCTTC
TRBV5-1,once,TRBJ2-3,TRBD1,CASSSGTGSTDTQYF,TGCGCCAGCAGCTCCGGGACAGGGAGCACAGATACGCAGTATTTT
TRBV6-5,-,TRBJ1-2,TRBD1,CASSWTGDNYGYTF,TGTGCCAGCAGTTGGACAGGGGACAACTATGGCTACACCTTC
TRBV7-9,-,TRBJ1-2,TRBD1,CASSEGTGVYGYTF,TGTGCCAGCAGCGAGGGGACAGGGGTCTATGGCTACACCTTC
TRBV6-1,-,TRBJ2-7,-,CASSDSSSSYEQYF,TGTGCCAGCAGTGACTCAAGCAGCTCCTACGAGCAGTACTTC
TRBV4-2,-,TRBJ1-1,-,CASSQASAGKAFF,TGTGCCAGCAGCCAAGCGTCGGCCGGGAAAGCTTTCTTT
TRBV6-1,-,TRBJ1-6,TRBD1,CAAVQGSVSPLHF,TGTGCCGCGGTACAGGGGTCGGTTTCACCCCTCCACTTT
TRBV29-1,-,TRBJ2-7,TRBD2,CSVELAGGAYEQYF,TGCAGCGTTGAGCTAGCGGGGGGAGCCTACGAGCAGTACTTC
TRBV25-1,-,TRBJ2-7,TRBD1,CASSAPLQGYEQYF,TGTGCCAGCAGCGCTCCGCTACAGGGGTACGAGCAGTACTTC
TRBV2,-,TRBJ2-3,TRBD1,CASSGGTGEHPDTQYF,TGTGCCAGCAGCGGAGGGACAGGGGAACACCCAGATACGCAGTATTTT
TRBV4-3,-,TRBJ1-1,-,CASSQPPGRRIRTEAFVAEAFF,TGCGCCAGCAGCCAGCCCCCCGGGCGTCGGATTCGGACTGAAGCTTTCGTAGCTGAAGCTTTCTTT
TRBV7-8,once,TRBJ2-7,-,CASSLVEGSNYEQYF,TGTGCCAGCAGCTTAGTAGAGGGGTCGAACTACGAGCAGTACTTC
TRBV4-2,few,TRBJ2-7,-,CASRPSMGTNEQYF,TGTGCCAGCCGCCCTTCGATGGGGACGAACGAGCAGTACTTC
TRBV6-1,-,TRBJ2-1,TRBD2,CASSETPGGSSYNEQFF,TGTGCCAGCAGTGAAACCCCGGGGGGGTCCTCCTACAATGAGCAGTTCTTC
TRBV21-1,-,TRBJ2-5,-,CASSKDGQETQYF,TGTGCCAGCAGCAAAGATGGCCAAGAGACCCAGTACTTC
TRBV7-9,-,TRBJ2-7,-,CASSPPGGTSEQYF,TGTGCCAGCAGCCCCCCCGGCGGGACCTCTGAGCAGTACTTC
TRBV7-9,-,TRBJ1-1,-,CASSSTNTEAFF,TGTGCCAGCAGCTCGACTAACACTGAAGCTTTCTTT
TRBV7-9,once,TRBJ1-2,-,CASTNSTGSLYGYTF,TGTGCCAGCACAAATTCGACAGGAAGCCTCTATGGCTACACCTTC
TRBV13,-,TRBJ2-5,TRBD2,CASSFSGGPLGETQYF,TGTGCCAGCAGCTTTTCGGGAGGGCCGTTGGGGGAGACCCAGTACTTC
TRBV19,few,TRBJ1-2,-,CASSGHFQGFDYGYTF,TGTGCCAGTAGTGGGCATTTCCAGGGGTTTGACTATGGCTACACCTTC
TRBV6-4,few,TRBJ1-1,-,CASSGTENTEAFF,TGTGCCAGCAGTGGAACAGAGAACACTGAAGCTTTCTTT
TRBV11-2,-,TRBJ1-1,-,CASSLGQLNTEAFF,TGTGCCAGCAGCTTGGGCCAACTGAACACTGAAGCTTTCTTT
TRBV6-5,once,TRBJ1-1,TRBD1,CASSSGTGDAFF,TGTGCCAGCAGTTCCGGGACAGGTGACGCTTTCTTT
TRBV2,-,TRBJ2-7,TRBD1,CASSDPGQGVYEQYF,TGTGCCAGCAGTGACCCGGGACAGGGGGTATACGAGCAGTACTTC
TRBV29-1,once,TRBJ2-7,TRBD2,CSVETAGMSSYEQYF,TGCAGCGTTGAAACAGCGGGGATGTCCTCCTACGAGCAGTACTTC
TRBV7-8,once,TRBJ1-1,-,CASSPGDTEAFF,TGTGCCAGCAGCCCCGGGGACACTGAAGCTTTCTTT